The 31 T cell receptor beta chains in this list originate from one sample, sequenced in a study of blood T cells in healthy people across ages. A J-beta primer mix and a sample-barcoded 5' primer were used in a second PCR of roughly 6 to 11 cycles. TCRdb reprocessed the 5' RACE reads with MiXCR, giving one entry per CDR3 protein. There are nearly 800,000 distinct CDR3 sequences in the sample; 56% occur only once, and 25% to 30% lies in the top ten. The sample comprised blood. These TCRs come from a man aged 40-49 years in good health.

This chain links TRBV6-4 with TRBJ2-1; no firm D call. Germline lookup yields CDR1 MRHNA and CDR2 SNTAGT. V was shortened by 2 bases and J by 8 bases, with 7 bases between the two germline ends. The CDR3 length is 12 residues. The CDR3 DNA is TGTGCCAGCAGTGACGGGTCCCATGAGCAGTTCTTC. Amino acid sequence: CASSDGSHEQFF.

The V gene is TRBV27, the J gene TRBJ2-3; D remains unclear. The CDR3 contains 17 residues. V lost 5 bases and J lost 2, with 20 bases in between. Germline V CDR1 and CDR2: MNHEY, SMNVEV (reference sequence). The CDR3 is CASSQPGPQRHTDTQYF. For the CDR3, the DNA is TGTGCCAGCAGTCAACCTGGGCCTCAACGGCACACAGATACGCAGTATTTT.

This clonotype was picked up a small number of times. The CDR3 here is CASQQGNQPQHF. The CDR3 DNA follows: TGTGCCAGTCAACAGGGGAATCAGCCCCAGCATTTT. The rearrangement joins TRBV12-3 or TRBV12-4 to TRBJ1-5; 7 bases align to TRBD1. Trimming removed 9 bases from V and 4 bases from J; junction bases left unmatched: 3. The CDR3 runs 12 residues.

This chain uses TRBV9 with TRBJ1-4; possible D gene TRBD1, 6 bases. CDR1 and CDR2 from the germline V gene are SGDLS and YYNGEE. This CDR3 has 16 amino acids. V lost 4 bases and J lost 8, with 21 bases in between. CDR3 in DNA: TGTGCCAGCAGCCCAGGGGCAGGGTCGGTTGGAGAAAAACTGTTTTTT. It encodes CASSPGAGSVGEKLFF.

The V call is TRBV10-3, the J call TRBJ2-7, with D tentatively TRBD2 (6 bases). V lost 9 bases to trimming and J lost 1 base, with 19 bases between them. Germline lookup yields CDR1 ENHRY and CDR2 SYGVKD. The CDR3 consists of 15 residues. The CDR3 here is CAIATRDLSSYEQYF. CDR3 in DNA: TGTGCCATTGCTACCCGGGACTTGTCTTCCTACGAGCAGTACTTC.

This sequence joins TRBV5-5 and TRBJ1-5, with D possibly TRBD1 on 6 matching bases. Germline V gene data show CDR1 as SGHKS and CDR2 as YYEKEE (reference sequence). V lost 4 bases and J 1 base, leaving 24 bases between the germline ends. This CDR3 is 19 amino acids long. CDR3 sequence: CASSPHLEGVDGSNQPQHF. The CDR3 DNA reads as TGTGCCAGCAGCCCACATCTGGAGGGGGTGGATGGAAGCAATCAGCCCCAGCATTTT.

This clonotype showed up just once. V is TRBV28 and J is TRBJ2-1; weak D call: TRBD2 (7 bases). Deletions cut 10 bases from V and 7 bases from J, with 17 bases between. The CDR3 has 13 residues. Germline V gene data show CDR1 as MDHEN and CDR2 as SYDVKM. The CDR3 region is CATAGAVRNEQFF. The CDR3 region has the DNA TGTGCCACCGCGGGGGCAGTAAGAAATGAGCAGTTCTTC.

The CDR3 here is CSEETVNTEAFF. CDR3 DNA: TGCAGCGAAGAAACAGTGAACACTGAAGCTTTCTTT. The chain combines TRBV29-1 with TRBJ1-1; D uncertain. This CDR3 is built from 12 residues. Trimming shortened V by 7 bases and J by 0 bases, and 9 bases separated the two germline ends. Per germline, CDR1 SQVTM and CDR2 ANQGSEA.

This sequence joins TRBV29-1 and TRBJ1-2; 7 bases align to TRBD1. Per the germline V gene, CDR1 is SQVTM and CDR2 is ANQGSEA. V dropped 0 bases and J dropped 0; count of bases not matched to a gene: 7. The CDR3 has 16 residues. The CDR3 is CSVEDSHRGANYGYTF. In DNA form, the CDR3 reads TGCAGCGTTGAAGACAGCCACAGGGGAGCTAACTATGGCTACACCTTC.

V usage is TRBV20-1 and J usage is TRBJ2-1, with 11 bases that match TRBD2. Germline assignment: CDR1 DFQATT and CDR2 SNEGSKA (reference sequence). The V and J ends lost 3 bases and 5 bases, in that order; junction bases with no gene match: 3. This CDR3 comprises 14 residues. CDR3 protein: CSASGTSGNNEQFF. The CDR3 nucleotides are TGCAGTGCTAGCGGGACTAGCGGTAACAATGAGCAGTTCTTC.

Comments on this clonotype: Because it lacks the conserved phenylalanine or tryptophan at the end, this CDR3 is likely a read error. The chain has TRBV4-2 and TRBJ1-5; no clear D. From germline, CDR1 is LGHNA and CDR2 YNFKEQ. Trimming shortened V by 5 bases and J by 4 bases, and 9 bases separated the two germline ends. The CDR3 extends over 13 amino acids. This CDR3 reads CASSVAGNQPQHL. CDR3 nucleotide sequence: TGTGCCAGCAGCGTAGCAGGAAATCAGCCCCAGCATCTT.

This clonotype was found a few times. The chain couples TRBV7-2 to TRBJ2-5; D remains ambiguous. V gave up 1 base and J gave up 6 bases, with 3 bases separating them. The CDR3 contains 11 residues. The germline CDR1 and CDR2 sequences are SGHTA and FQGNSA. The CDR3 reads CASSLVQTQYF. DNA of the CDR3: TGTGCCAGCAGCTTAGTGCAGACCCAGTACTTC.

The CDR3 is CASSLVSGGSPQPQHF. Here the CDR3 DNA reads TGTGCCAGCAGCTTAGTATCCGGGGGCTCCCCTCAGCCCCAGCATTTT. The chain has TRBV7-2 and TRBJ1-5, with D maybe TRBD1 (6 bases). Trimming took off 1 base at V and 6 bases at J, with 16 bases between the two ends. This CDR3 is built from 16 residues. CDR1 SGHTA and CDR2 FQGNSA come from the germline V gene. The whole variable domain, remainder taken from reference TRBV7-2 and TRBJ1-5, is GAGVSQSPSNKVTEKGKDVELRCDPISGHTALYWYRQSLGQGLEFLIYFQGNSAPDKSGLPSDRFSAERTGGSVSTLTIQRTQQEDSAVYLCASSLVSGGSPQPQHFGDGTRLSIL.

The sample holds one count of this clonotype. The chain joins TRBV29-1 to TRBJ2-5; D is possibly TRBD1 (5 bases). The DNA matches TRBJ2-7 better at its end, which makes the J call doubtful. The germline gives CDR1 SQVTM, CDR2 ANQGSEA. The CDR3 totals 13 residues. Here the CDR3 reads CSVGTTGSYEQYF. The CDR3 region has the DNA TGCAGCGTTGGAACTACAGGTTCCTACGAGCAGTACTTC.

J is TRBJ1-2 and V is TRBV29-1; possible D gene TRBD1, 5 bases. Per the germline V gene, CDR1 is SQVTM and CDR2 is ANQGSEA. V was clipped by 4 bases and J by 2 bases, with 14 bases between them. CDR3 length equals 14 residues. DNA for the CDR3: TGCAGCGTTGGGGCCTCGGGGCAGAACTATGGCTACACCTTC. Protein: CSVGASGQNYGYTF. Full variable domain (rest looked up from reference TRBV29-1 and TRBJ1-2): SAVISQKPSRDICQRGTSLTIQCQVDSQVTMMFWYRQQPGQSLTLIATANQGSEATYESGFVIDKFPISRPNLTFSTLTVSNMSPEDSSIYLCSVGASGQNYGYTFGSGTRLTVV.

V is TRBV3-1 and J is TRBJ2-7; TRBD2 matches at 7 bases. This CDR3 has 13 residues. Germline CDR1 and CDR2: LGHDT and YNNKEL (reference sequence). After removal of 4 bases from V and 3 bases from J, the junction contained 3 bases not matched to a gene. DNA of the CDR3: TGTGCCAGCAGCCGAGGACTAGGCTACGAGCAGTACTTC. Protein: CASSRGLGYEQYF.

This sequence joins TRBV28 and TRBJ2-1; the D call may be TRBD1 or TRBD2 (6 bases each). The CDR3 loop spans 18 amino acids. Deletions cut 5 bases from V and 0 bases from J, with 20 bases between. Germline V gives CDR1 MDHEN, CDR2 SYDVKM. The CDR3 loop reads CASSGGLAGRSSYNEQFF. The CDR3 DNA reads TGTGCCAGCAGTGGGGGGCTGGCGGGGCGCAGCTCCTACAATGAGCAGTTCTTC. Full variable domain (outside the CDR3, taken from reference TRBV28 and TRBJ2-1): DVKVTQSSRYLVKRTGEKVFLECVQDMDHENMFWYRQDPGLGLRLIYFSYDVKMKEKGDIPEGYSVSREKKERFSLILESASTNQTSMYLCASSGGLAGRSSYNEQFFGPGTRLTVL.

Here the CDR3 reads CASSLGQGAAYNEQFF. CDR3 in DNA: TGCGCCAGCAGCTTGGGTCAGGGGGCGGCCTACAATGAGCAGTTCTTC. This chain links TRBV5-1 with TRBJ2-1; 8 nucleotides agree with TRBD1. Germline V gene sequence: CDR1 SGHRS, CDR2 YFSETQ. The V gene end was trimmed by 0 bases and the J gene end by 2 bases; junction bases not matched to a gene: 4. The CDR3 loop spans 16 amino acids.

This sequence joins TRBV15 and TRBJ1-1; no definite D call. Trimming removed 6 bases from V and 1 base from J, with 12 bases in between. CDR3 size: 14 residues. Looked up from germline, CDR1 is LNHNV and CDR2 is YYDKDF (reference sequence). CDR3 sequence reads: CATRSSRENTEAFF. The CDR3 bases are TGTGCCACCAGATCTTCTCGGGAGAACACTGAAGCTTTCTTT.

This clonotype occurred many times. This chain joins TRBV27 and TRBJ2-3; maybe TRBD1 (6 bases). The germline V and J ends were trimmed by 6 bases and 5 bases, with 9 bases remaining between them. CDR1 is MNHEY, CDR2 SMNVEV, per germline (reference sequence). The CDR3 runs 12 residues. The CDR3: CASSFRGDTQYF. CDR3 sequence (DNA): TGTGCCAGCAGCTTCAGGGGAGATACGCAGTATTTT.

This clonotype was found a few times. Here the CDR3 reads CASSQERSGGKLFF. The CDR3 coding sequence is TGCGCCAGCAGCCAAGAGAGGAGCGGGGGCAAACTGTTTTTT. This chain joins TRBV4-3 and TRBJ1-4; TRBD1 is a possible D gene (6 bases). Germline CDR1 is LGHNA and CDR2 is YSLEER. The germline V and J ends were trimmed by 0 bases and 11 bases, with 13 bases remaining between them. CDR3 length: 14 amino acids.

This clonotype has a handful of counts. This chain connects TRBV29-1 to TRBJ2-4; a weak D match, TRBD1 (5 bases). V gave up 1 base and J gave up 9 bases, with 19 bases separating them. The CDR3 runs to 15 residues. Germline-derived CDR1 and CDR2 are SQVTM and ANQGSEA. For the CDR3, the DNA is TGCAGCGTTGAAGGGCCTAGGACAAGCGAACGCATTCAGTACTTC. It is translated as CSVEGPRTSERIQYF.

The rearrangement links TRBV2 to TRBJ2-1, with 8 nucleotides matching TRBD1. Trimming cost V 6 bases and J 9 bases; bases outside gene matches: 10. From germline, CDR1 is SNHLY and CDR2 FYNNEI. The CDR3 runs to 14 residues. This CDR3 is CASRATGTGGEQFF. For the CDR3, the DNA is TGTGCCAGCAGGGCGACCGGGACAGGAGGTGAGCAGTTCTTC.

The V gene is TRBV7-2, the J gene TRBJ2-7; D may be TRBD2 (5 bases). Germline V gene lookup returns CDR1 SGHTA and CDR2 FQGNSA. V lost 5 bases to trimming and J lost 0 bases, with 14 bases between them. The CDR3 has 15 residues. The CDR3 loop is CASSTQAGPSYEQYF. CDR3 bases: TGTGCCAGCAGCACGCAGGCGGGCCCCTCCTACGAGCAGTACTTC.

The V call is TRBV20-1, the J call TRBJ2-1; D might be TRBD1 (8 bases). The CDR3 has 19 amino acids. Germline lookup yields CDR1 DFQATT and CDR2 SNEGSKA (reference sequence). V shed 4 bases and J shed 2 bases, with 27 bases lying between them. The CDR3 DNA sequence: TGCAGTGCTAATACGGCAGGGGGCATAGGCGGGAGAACCTACAATGAGCAGTTCTTC. Its protein product is CSANTAGGIGGRTYNEQFF.

This rearrangement joins TRBV29-1 to TRBJ2-7, with 10 nucleotides matching TRBD1. TRBJ2-5 matches the DNA end more closely, so the J call is doubtful. The CDR3 covers 15 residues. Per the germline V gene, CDR1 is SQVTM and CDR2 is ANQGSEA. CDR3 coding DNA: TGCAGCGTTGAAGAATGGGGACAGGGGACGAAGACCCAGTACTTC. It translates to CSVEEWGQGTKTQYF.

This clonotype was seen just once. This rearrangement joins TRBV4-2 to TRBJ1-1; 7 nucleotides match TRBD1. The trim removed 1 base at V and 4 bases at J, leaving 12 bases unmatched. Germline V gene lookup returns CDR1 LGHNA and CDR2 YNFKEQ. The CDR3 is 17 residues long. The CDR3 DNA reads as TGTGCCAGCAGCCAAGCACAAGGGGGCGCGGCGGCCACTGAAGCTTTCTTT. It is translated as CASSQAQGGAAATEAFF.

Details on this clonotype: A much more abundant neighbour one base away suggests this may be a read error. This chain connects TRBV20-1 to TRBJ1-1; TRBD1 matches 8 bases. CDR1 and CDR2 from the germline V gene are DFQATT and SNEGSKA (reference sequence). Germline trimming cut 7 bases from V and 2 bases from J; bases unmatched to any gene: 6. The CDR3 is 13 amino acids. CDR3 nucleotides: TGCAGTGTGGGGACAGGAACAAACACTGAAGCTTTCTTT. Its protein product is CSVGTGTNTEAFF.

This clonotype was detected many times. The chain couples TRBV20-1 to TRBJ2-7, with D perhaps matching TRBD1 (7 bases). CDR3 length: 14 amino acids. The germline gives CDR1 DFQATT, CDR2 SNEGSKA (reference sequence). V lost 7 bases and J lost 0, with 16 bases in between. In DNA, the CDR3 is TGCAGTGTAAGGAGGGGGCTTAGCTCCTACGAGCAGTACTTC. Translation gives CSVRRGLSSYEQYF.

This chain joins TRBV29-1 and TRBJ2-2; 8 bases map to TRBD2. Germline V gene sequence: CDR1 SQVTM, CDR2 ANQGSEA. V dropped 4 bases and J dropped 0; count of bases not matched to a gene: 1. The CDR3 has 14 amino acids. CDR3 in amino acids: CSVARGANTGELFF. DNA for the CDR3: TGCAGCGTTGCGCGGGGGGCGAACACCGGGGAGCTGTTTTTT.

This clonotype was seen more than once but under ten times. The rearrangement joins TRBV29-1 to TRBJ2-1; 10 bases agree with TRBD1. This CDR3 is 17 amino acids long. CDR1 is SQVTM, CDR2 ANQGSEA, per germline. The ends lost 6 bases at V and 3 bases at J; junction bases unmatched: 14. For the CDR3, the DNA is TGCAGCGTCTACTTAAACAGGGACAGGGGAGACTACAATGAGCAGTTCTTC. Translation gives CSVYLNRDRGDYNEQFF.